A single sample is the source of the 24 T cell receptor beta chains below, sequenced in a study of preoperative IRX-2 immunotherapy in early breast cancer. Clones were sequenced by immunoSEQ multiplex PCR, and TCRdb holds only the in-frame ones, with some missing. This repertoire shows about 10,000 clones, roughly 80% found once; its top ten account for roughly 5.6%. As to treatment: preoperative locoregional IRX-2 cytokine immunotherapy. The source was lymph node tissue, collected before IRX-2 immunotherapy. The receptors shown here come from a human donor with breast cancer.

This sequence joins TRBV28 and TRBJ1-1; unclear D gene. The CDR3 consists of 12 residues. Germline CDR1 MDHEN, CDR2 SYDVKM. V shed 6 bases and J shed 0 bases, with 5 bases lying between them. CDR3: CASRVLNTEAFF. The CDR3 coding sequence is TGTGCCAGCAGGGTATTGAACACTGAAGCTTTCTTT.

The CDR3 loop reads CATQGGTPPQPQHF. The CDR3 nucleotides are TGTGCCACCCAGGGTGGGACACCCCCTCAGCCCCAGCATTTT. This chain uses TRBV19 with TRBJ1-5; a possible D gene is TRBD1 (6 bases). CDR1 is LNHDA, CDR2 SQIVND, per germline (reference sequence). The CDR3 has 14 amino acids. V gave up 10 bases and J gave up 6 bases, with 19 bases separating them.

This sequence joins TRBV6-8 and TRBJ1-1, with D hard to call. CDR3 size: 14 residues. Trimming shortened V by 7 bases and J by 1 base, and 13 bases separated the two germline ends. CDR1 is MNHGY and CDR2 is SAAAGT in the germline V gene. This chain's CDR3 is CASTREVGNTEAFF. As DNA, the CDR3 is TGTGCCAGCACCCGGGAGGTGGGGAACACTGAAGCTTTCTTT.

CDR3 amino acids: CASSYSRDSTQYF. The DNA for the CDR3 is TGTGCCAGCAGTTACTCGCGAGACAGTACGCAGTATTTT. The V gene is TRBV6-8, the J gene TRBJ2-3, with D tentatively TRBD1 (5 bases). This CDR3 contains 13 residues. The ends were cut back, 0 bases at V and 8 bases at J, with 9 bases in the middle. Per the germline V gene, CDR1 is MNHGY and CDR2 is SAAAGT.

The chain is built from TRBV19 and TRBJ2-7; 7 nucleotides agree with TRBD1. Trimming cost V 4 bases and J 1 base; bases outside gene matches: 10. The germline V gene has CDR1 LNHDA and CDR2 SQIVND (reference sequence). This CDR3 comprises 16 residues. Written as DNA, the CDR3 is TGTGCCAGTAGTACCACCGGGGCAGGGGGATCCTACGAGCAGTACTTC. This encodes CASSTTGAGGSYEQYF.

The rearrangement uses TRBV7-6 and TRBJ2-1, with 10 bases identical to TRBD1. J gave up 4 bases and V 1 base, and 1 base lay outside the gene matches. Germline-derived CDR1 and CDR2 are SGHVS and FNYEAQ. The CDR3 consists of 15 residues. CDR3 sequence: CASSLGQGAYNEQFF. In DNA form, the CDR3 reads TGTGCCAGCAGCTTAGGACAGGGGGCTTACAATGAGCAGTTCTTC.

The chain has TRBV5-1 and TRBJ1-1; 10 nucleotides line up with TRBD1. With V trimmed by 4 bases and J by 0 bases, 9 bases remained unmatched. This CDR3 is 17 amino acids long. CDR1 is SGHRS and CDR2 is YFSETQ in the germline V gene. The CDR3 DNA is TGCGCCAGCAGCACCCATCCCGGGACAGGGGTGAACACTGAAGCTTTCTTT. Amino acids: CASSTHPGTGVNTEAFF. Full variable domain (outside the CDR3, taken from reference TRBV5-1 and TRBJ1-1): KAGVTQTPRYLIKTRGQQVTLSCSPISGHRSVSWYQQTPGQGLQFLFEYFSETQRNKGNFPGRFSGRQFSNSRSEMNVSTLELGDSALYLCASSTHPGTGVNTEAFFGQGTRLTVV.

J is TRBJ2-2 and V is TRBV28, with TRBD2 matching 7 bases. The CDR3 runs to 14 residues. V trimming: 4 bases; J trimming: 7 bases; junction bases outside the gene matches: 6. CDR1 and CDR2 (germline): MDHEN, SYDVKM. CDR3 nucleotide sequence: TGTGCCAGCAGTTCTCCGGGGAGGGGCGGGGAGCTGTTTTTT. It is translated as CASSSPGRGGELFF. The variable domain in full, with the rest retrieved from reference TRBV28 and TRBJ2-2, is DVKVTQSSRYLVKRTGEKVFLECVQDMDHENMFWYRQDPGLGLRLIYFSYDVKMKEKGDIPEGYSVSREKKERFSLILESASTNQTSMYLCASSSPGRGGELFFGEGSRLTVL.

Within the sample, this clone is medium-sized. J is TRBJ1-3 and V is TRBV11-3; D not resolved. V lost 3 bases and J lost 0, with 9 bases in between. The CDR3 spans 15 residues. Germline V gives CDR1 SGHNT, CDR2 YENEEA. The CDR3 is CASSFQTYSGNTIYF. The DNA of the CDR3 is TGTGCCAGCAGCTTTCAGACCTACTCTGGAAACACCATATATTTT.

The chain combines TRBV5-1 with TRBJ2-1; the D gene is possibly TRBD2 (6 bases). The length of the CDR3 is 14 residues. Germline CDR1 SGHRS, CDR2 YFSETQ. The V gene lost 7 bases and the J gene lost 0 bases, with 11 bases spanning the gap. Here the CDR3 reads CASFMGGSYNEQFF. Written as DNA, the CDR3 is TGCGCCAGCTTCATGGGGGGCTCCTACAATGAGCAGTTCTTC. Using reference TRBV5-1 and TRBJ2-1 for the parts outside the CDR3, the full variable domain is KAGVTQTPRYLIKTRGQQVTLSCSPISGHRSVSWYQQTPGQGLQFLFEYFSETQRNKGNFPGRFSGRQFSNSRSEMNVSTLELGDSALYLCASFMGGSYNEQFFGPGTRLTVL.

This clone appeared a single time. The chain links TRBV19 to TRBJ1-4; 7 bases line up with TRBD1. The CDR3 spans 15 residues. Germline trimming cut 7 bases from V and 5 bases from J; bases unmatched to any gene: 10. Germline CDR1 LNHDA, CDR2 SQIVND (reference sequence). The CDR3 coding sequence is TGTGCCAGTACGCACCGGGACAGCCCAAATGAAAAACTGTTTTTT. Its translation: CASTHRDSPNEKLFF.

V usage is TRBV6-8 and J usage is TRBJ2-7; no definite D call. The CDR3 is 13 residues long. V lost 0 bases and J 5 bases, leaving 8 bases between the germline ends. The V gene's germline CDR1 is MNHGY and CDR2 SAAAGT. The CDR3 DNA follows: TGTGCCAGCAGTTACTCGACGAGGAACGAGCAGTACTTC. Translating gives CASSYSTRNEQYF.

The chain joins TRBV18 to TRBJ1-2; no clear D gene. Germline-derived CDR1 and CDR2 are KGHSH and LQKENI. The length of the CDR3 is 13 residues. The V end lost 6 bases, the J end lost 3 bases, and 11 bases lay between the germline ends. The CDR3 is CASSSEADYGYTF. CDR3 DNA: TGTGCCAGCTCCTCCGAAGCAGACTATGGCTACACCTTC.

The CDR3 coding sequence is TGTGCCAGCAGTTACGGGGGGAGGGGTCAGCCCCAGCATTTT. As protein: CASSYGGRGQPQHF. The chain couples TRBV6-8 to TRBJ1-5; perhaps TRBD1 as D (5 bases). The CDR3 is made up of 14 amino acids. V lost 2 bases to trimming and J lost 6 bases, with 11 bases between them. Germline V gene sequence: CDR1 MNHGY, CDR2 SAAAGT.

V and J are TRBV7-8 and TRBJ1-1; D is perhaps TRBD1 (5 bases). CDR3 length: 13 amino acids. Germline lookup yields CDR1 SGHVS and CDR2 FQNEAQ. V shed 3 bases and J shed 4 bases, with 9 bases lying between them. CDR3 region: CASSFDRGTEAFF. As DNA, the CDR3 is TGTGCCAGCAGCTTCGACAGAGGCACTGAAGCTTTCTTT.

The chain joins TRBV30 to TRBJ1-2; D possibly corresponds to TRBD1 (5 bases). Between the trimmed V and J ends, which lost 3 bases and 8 bases, there was a span of 16 bases. This CDR3 has 13 residues. CDR1 GTSNPN and CDR2 SVGIG come from the germline V gene (reference sequence). Written as DNA, the CDR3 is TGTGCCTGGAGGTTGACCCAAACAGGAGGCTACACCTTC. This encodes CAWRLTQTGGYTF.

J is TRBJ2-7 and V is TRBV6-8; 8 positions agree with TRBD2. In germline, CDR1 is MNHGY, CDR2 SAAAGT. The CDR3 sequence is 16 residues long. Trimming at V came to 6 bases and at J to 3 bases, leaving 13 bases not matched to a gene. The CDR3 coding sequence is TGTGCCAGCAGCCCAGCGGAGCGGGAGAAGTTCTACGAGCAGTACTTC. Translation gives CASSPAEREKFYEQYF.

The chain joins TRBV5-1 to TRBJ1-5, with TRBD1 as a possible D gene (5 bases). Germline V gene sequence: CDR1 SGHRS, CDR2 YFSETQ. Trimming cost V 5 bases and J 6 bases, with 18 bases left between them. CDR3 length: 15 residues. The CDR3 nucleotides read TGCGCCAGCAGTCCCGACGGGGGTAATGGTCAGCCCCAGCATTTT. Its translation is CASSPDGGNGQPQHF.

This chain uses TRBV10-2 with TRBJ2-7; D not resolved. The CDR3 loop spans 13 amino acids. The V end lost 7 bases, the J end lost 3 bases, and 13 bases lay between the germline ends. Per germline, CDR1 WSHSY and CDR2 SAAADI. The CDR3 spells CASTRTVNYEQYF. DNA of the CDR3: TGCGCCAGCACCCGGACGGTGAACTACGAGCAGTACTTC.

The chain is built from TRBV6-8 and TRBJ2-6, with D unresolved. This CDR3 is built from 16 residues. Trimming pared 0 bases from V and 1 base from J, leaving 7 bases between. Germline values: CDR1 MNHGY, CDR2 SAAAGT. The CDR3 here is CASSYSLASGANVLTF. The CDR3 bases are TGTGCCAGCAGTTACTCGCTGGCTTCTGGGGCCAACGTCCTGACTTTC.

V and J are TRBV12-5 and TRBJ2-1, with D hard to call. The length of the CDR3 is 13 residues. Germline V gene sequence: CDR1 LGHNT, CDR2 FRNRAP. The DNA of the CDR3 is TGTGCCAGCGCGGACCTCCTGGGCAATGAGCAGTTCTTC. This codes for CASADLLGNEQFF.

A single count supports this clone. This chain joins TRBV7-1 and TRBJ2-2, with 7 positions matching TRBD2. TRBV7-1 is labeled an ORF, and its function is uncertain. The CDR3 consists of 15 residues. V lost 4 bases, J lost 2 bases, and 4 bases stayed unmatched. CDR3 coding DNA: TGTGCCAGCAGCTTAGGGAGGGGAAACACCGGGGAGCTGTTTTTT. It translates to CASSLGRGNTGELFF.

This chain links TRBV19 with TRBJ2-7, with 10 bases aligning to TRBD1. V gave up 5 bases and J gave up 3 bases; unmatched junction bases: 10. This CDR3 has 16 amino acids. CDR1 LNHDA and CDR2 SQIVND come from the germline V gene (reference sequence). The CDR3, as DNA: TGTGCCAGTAGTCTAGGACAGGGGGGACAGGTCTACGAGCAGTACTTC. It specifies CASSLGQGGQVYEQYF.

The chain employs TRBV6-8 and TRBJ1-1, with D unresolved. CDR1 MNHGY and CDR2 SAAAGT come from the germline V gene. V was clipped by 10 bases and J by 0 bases, with 15 bases between them. The CDR3 extends over 14 amino acids. The DNA of the CDR3 is TGTGCCATCAGCGGGATTTTAATGAACACTGAAGCTTTCTTT. This sequence encodes CAISGILMNTEAFF.